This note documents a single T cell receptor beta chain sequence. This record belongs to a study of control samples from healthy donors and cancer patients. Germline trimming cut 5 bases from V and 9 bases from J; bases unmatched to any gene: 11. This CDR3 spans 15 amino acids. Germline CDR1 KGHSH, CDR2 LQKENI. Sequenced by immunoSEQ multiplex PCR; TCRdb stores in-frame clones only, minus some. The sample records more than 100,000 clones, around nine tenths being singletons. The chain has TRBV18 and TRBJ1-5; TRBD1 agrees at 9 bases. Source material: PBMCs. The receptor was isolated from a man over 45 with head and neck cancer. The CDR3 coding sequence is TGTGCCAGCTCAGCGGACAGGGGACGAAGTGGGCCCCAGCATTTT. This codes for CASSADRGRSGPQHF.